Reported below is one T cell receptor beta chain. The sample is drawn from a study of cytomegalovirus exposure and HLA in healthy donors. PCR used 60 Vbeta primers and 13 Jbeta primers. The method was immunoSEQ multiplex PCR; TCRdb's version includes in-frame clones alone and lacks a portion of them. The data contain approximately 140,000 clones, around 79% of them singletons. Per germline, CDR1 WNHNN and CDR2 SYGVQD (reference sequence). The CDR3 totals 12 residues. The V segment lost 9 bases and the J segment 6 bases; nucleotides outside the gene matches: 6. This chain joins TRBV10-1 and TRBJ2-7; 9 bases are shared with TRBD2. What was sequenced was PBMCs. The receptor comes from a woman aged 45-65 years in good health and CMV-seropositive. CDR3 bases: TGCGCCAGACGGACTAGCGTGGTCGAGCAGTACTTC. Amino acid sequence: CARRTSVVEQYF.